The present entry profiles one T cell receptor (beta chain) with its context. What antigen it recognizes has not been identified. No clone much larger than this one lies a single base away; base qualities are absent. This specimen comes from a study of STAT5B mutations in CD4+ large granular lymphocyte leukemia (dated by TCRdb to about 2022). About the investigation overall: Among healthy controls, the CDR3 'QG' motif was associated with a particular HLA allele. The purity of purified fractions was confirmed by flow cytometry on FACSCanto II or FACSVerse to exceed 95% among lymphocytes. The study compared the TCRbeta repertoires of patients with CD4+ T-cell large granular lymphocyte leukemia against those of healthy blood donors. Beyond this particular receptor, the publication reports: CD4-sorted patient repertoires appeared more clonal than healthy CD4+ repertoires, and this difference persisted after removing the putative leukemic clones. The data were not HLA-matched, and the relatively small sample size could explain the higher clonality seen in CD4+ compared with CD8+ T-LGLL. Each patient's main leukemic clonotypes were private, but roughly a quarter of these clonotypes showed up at low frequency in the non-leukemic repertoires of other patients. Enrichment of TRBV06-family usage was observed among the top patient clones (8/27) relative to healthy controls (2/35).

The healthy controls were 35 or so blood donors, and the buffy coats of these donors were supplied by the Finnish Red Cross blood service. All TCR-sequenced material derived from peripheral blood: patient blood samples and healthy donor buffy coats. Peripheral blood mononuclear cells were isolated by Ficoll-Hypaque gradient centrifugation. Magnetic purification was used to isolate CD4+ cells from the buffy coats of the healthy controls. Genomic DNA was extracted with the Gentra Puregene Cell and Tissue kit and quantified on a Qubit 2.0 fluorometer. The immunoSEQ assay at survey resolution was applied to genomic DNA for sequencing of TCRbeta rearrangements. Under the source paper's analysis protocol: In the TCR sequencing data, the lowest productive clonotype frequency that could be detected was 2.59 x 10-5. Only productive TCRbeta rearrangements, meaning sequences that were complete and in-frame, were kept for the analyses. Simpson clonality, calculated in the immunoSEQ Analyzer version 3.0, was used as the measure of sample clonality. Clones were categorized by frequency as very rare, small, medium, large (1-20%) or hyperexpanded (>20%). Generation probabilities were estimated with OLGA 1.2.3, V-gene circos plots were made with VDJtools, specificities were searched in VDJdb, and CDR3 motifs were identified with GLIPH. In TCRdb, the immuneACCESS table is reduced to in-frame sequences with V and J assigned. These tables do not hold every clone; where another copy was compared, an unresolved V gene accounts for under half, and the others remain unexplained. The DNA gave D and trimming, while V, J and clone size come from that table. The sample records approximately 39,000 clones, 70% to 90% of which are singletons. The ten largest clones represent around 1.2% of the sample.

From the cysteine up to the phenylalanine, the CDR3 has a length of 14 residues. The only DNA kept is the CDR3, 42 bases in frame from the first base. V lost 4 bases and J lost 3 bases; the stretch between them is 11 bases long. Reading the germline V gene gives CDR1 SGHRS and CDR2 YFSETQ. The material sequenced was CD4+ T cells from blood buffy coats. The receptor was derived from a human donor in good health. The V gene is TRBV5-1 and the J gene is TRBJ1-3, with a tentative D gene TRBD1 over 6 matching bases. CDR3 reads: CASSLGTRGNTIYF. At the DNA level, the sequence is TGCGCCAGCAGCCTAGGGACACGTGGAAACACCATATATTTT.